This T cell receptor beta chain originates from a study of cytomegalovirus exposure and HLA in healthy donors. Method: immunoSEQ multiplex PCR; TCRdb's copy keeps in-frame clones and lacks some. This sample has roughly 150,000 clones, with around nine tenths found just once. Points from the study as a whole: The dataset shows that most TCR sequences were rare, while some public TCRs occurred in many donors. The classifier, whose performance was assessed in both the original and validation cohorts, reportedly diagnosed cytomegalovirus status with high specificity and sensitivity. The study listed 164 cytomegalovirus-associated TCR beta chains.

The validation cohort, a group of 90 to 150 subjects, included the donors and was separate from the roughly 700-subject first cohort. Concerning this clone itself: Its target is unknown.

The source material was PBMCs. The TCR originated in a woman aged 18-29 years in good health and CMV-seropositive.

The CDR3 here is CASSSSGSSYEQYF. CDR3 in DNA: TGTGCCAGCAGCTCTAGCGGTTCCTCCTACGAGCAGTACTTC. The V gene is TRBV5-4, the J gene TRBJ2-7, with 7 bases identical to TRBD2. The CDR3 runs 14 residues. The germline V gene encodes CDR1 SGHNT and CDR2 YYREEE (reference sequence). V was pared by 3 bases and J by 0 bases, with 3 bases of the junction left unmatched.